This entry features one T cell receptor (beta chain) sequence. This clone's antigen is unknown. No much larger clonotype is one base removed from it; base qualities were not supplied. This sample was taken from a study of shared clonotypes between healthy human individuals (TCRdb year 2020). At the level of the whole study: The cohort comprised two women and a few men aged 18 to 49 years. Per donor, three plates each were used for CD4 naive and CD4 memory, two for CD8 naive, and one for CD8 memory. To estimate repertoire size and how much clonotype sharing occurs between individuals, the study deeply sequenced the blood TCR repertoires of about five healthy adults. Libraries were prepared and TCR repertoires were sequenced by different laboratories using diverse techniques, in order to increase sequencing depth and limit assay-specific biases. Per donor, leukapheresis produced somewhere between about 0.9 and 9.5 billion PBMCs.

Study-wide conclusions, independent of this receptor: Pairwise subsampling led to the expectation that sequencing depth would affect the degree of clonotype sharing among donors. Rarefaction of sorted-subset datasets indicated incomplete sequencing despite the large sequencing depth. Only blood was sampled, and tissue TCR repertoires likely differ from those in blood. When a handful of donors were compared, the shared fraction of clonotypes was roughly 5% for naive CD4, 3.5% to 4% for naive CD8, more than 2% for memory CD4, and 0.4% for memory CD8. The small number of donors limited the genetic and exposure-history diversity represented. Larger estimated clonotype richness was generally found for naive subsets than for memory subsets. Compared with non-shared clonotypes, clonotypes shared by all four sorted-subset donors had higher generation probabilities.

CD8 naive samples were obtained by positive selection for CCR7 among CD45RO-negative cells, yielding a CD45RA+CCR7+ population from which TemRA cells were excluded. Donors were healthy HIV-negative adults with no recently reported acute infections or vaccinations. Every donor was a Caucasian adult living in Nashville, Tennessee, USA. After blood collection by leukapheresis, PBMCs were isolated using Ficoll-Histopaque density gradient centrifugation and then cryopreserved in the vapor phase of liquid nitrogen. Analytical flow cytometry was used to check the purity and quantity of each magnetically sorted T cell population. Each sorted fraction had its genomic DNA isolated and then quantified by UV absorbance on a Nanodrop 2000c. TCR CDR3 regions were amplified from genomic DNA by multiplex PCR using the deep immunoSEQ assay. For each cell subset, the extracted genomic DNA was distributed evenly across all wells of several immunoSEQ 96-well plates, and each plate served as one replicate. For sorted subsets, 150 to 200 ng genomic DNA, equal to some 30,000 T cell genomes, was loaded into each replicate PCR. The purified libraries were quantified using a Qubit 3.0 fluorometer, sized with a Bioanalyzer 2100, and then quantified again using the KAPA Library Quantification kit. Each immunoSEQ 96-well plate was sequenced on its own single-read 150-cycle Illumina NextSeq 550 flow cell. On the study's bioinformatics: Because the immunoSEQ output held only junctional sequences and lacked quality scores, the filtering could not match the filtering applied to full-length reads. Sequences were annotated with PyIR, a Python wrapper for IgBLAST v1.9, and V/J genes and CDR3 were assigned using IMGT germline references. Any read was removed if the V/J assignment was weak (E-value above 1e-6), the CDR3 was missing, or the read contained stop codons, out-of-frame junctions, or ambiguous translated residues. V3J clonotypes were defined as sequences sharing the same inferred V gene, J gene, and CDR3 amino acid sequence. To compute the percentage overlap between repertoires, the number of shared unique clonotypes was divided by the size of the smaller repertoire. Three approaches were used to assess repertoire richness: RTK rarefaction, the Chao1 estimator, and Recon v2.1 estimates of unobserved clonotypes. For all TCRbeta clonotypes obtained by the gDNA method from a few donors, generation probabilities were computed with OLGA. Imported from immuneACCESS, the table was reduced by TCRdb to in-frame sequences with V and J called. These copies leave out some clones; in studies compared against another copy, an unresolved V gene accounts for under half, and the cause of the remainder is not known. The V and J calls and clone size come from that table; D and trimming were worked out from the DNA. This sample is represented by about 2.1 million clones; 85% to 95% of them were singletons. The top ten hold approximately 1.7% of the sample.

From its cysteine to its phenylalanine, the CDR3 spans 12 amino acids. Only the CDR3 DNA is retained, 36 bases long and in frame from the first base. According to the germline V gene (reference sequence), CDR1 reads MNHNY and CDR2 reads SVGAGI. Here V drops 5 bases and J drops 8 bases, and the junction holds 6 bases not matched to any gene. The TCR comes from a man between 18 and 29 years old in good health. Some clones in this sample may be carry-over from other donors' samples. Material for sequencing was naive CD8+ T cells from PBMCs. The label giving this sample's cell subset or site can be read as: CD45RA+CCR7+. The rearranged segments are TRBV6-6 and TRBJ2-7; TRBD1 fits 7 bases in the junction. This receptor has the CDR3 CASSNGDRQQYF. In nucleotides, the sequence is TGTGCCAGCAGTAACGGGGACAGACAGCAGTACTTC.